The present T cell receptor beta chain was sequenced within a study of a mutant IDH1 vaccine in newly diagnosed glioma. Study information: Treatment recipients were approximately 62% male and around 40% female, and their mean age was approximately 42 years.

Germline V gene lookup returns CDR1 MNHEY and CDR2 SMNVEV (reference sequence). This CDR3 has 14 residues. V was trimmed by 2 bases and J by 1 base, leaving 8 bases between them. The time point is: week 5, during vaccination. Every single dose of the vaccine, 300 ug of mutant IDH1 20-mer peptide, came with topical imiquimod. Libraries were prepared by immunoSEQ multiplex PCR; TCRdb keeps only in-frame clonotypes and omits some of them. The table shows 70,000 to 90,000 clones, with 90% to 95% occurring only once. For this clone: Its cognate antigen is unknown.

This chain connects TRBV27 to TRBJ1-1; D remains ambiguous. The clonotype comes from a woman aged 45-65 years with glioma. Sequenced material: PBMCs, taken from a glioma patient whose treatment included an IDH1 peptide vaccine. As DNA, the CDR3 is TGTGCCAGCAGTTTAACACCTAGGAACACTGAAGCTTTCTTT. This sequence encodes CASSLTPRNTEAFF.